This TCR beta chain was sequenced during a study of blood T cell repertoires in COVID-19. The wider study: T cells, B-cell-depleted T cells, or PBMCs provided the cDNA or gDNA that served as material.

TCRdb's copy holds only in-frame clones and misses some; the assay was immunoSEQ multiplex PCR. The sample lists 150,000 to 200,000 clones, under 85% seen once, with approximately 6.9% in the top ten. CDR3 length: 19 amino acids. In Seattle, patients joined the study during active infection and were tracked longitudinally. The chain recombines TRBV21-1 with TRBJ2-1; the table names TRBD2, a call not compared with the DNA. TRBV21-1 corresponds to a pseudogene. The source of this sequence is a man older than 75 with COVID-19, enrolled during active disease. What was sequenced was peripheral blood. The CDR3 here is CASSKKVPSGGESYNEQFF. The CDR3 region has the DNA TGTGCCAGCAGCAAAAAGGTCCCTAGCGGGGGGGAGTCCTACAATGAGCAGTTCTTC.